The T cell receptor (beta chain) described here comes from a study of graft-versus-host responses after intestinal transplantation. Repertoires were generated with immunoSEQ multiplex PCR, while TCRdb's copy carries only in-frame clones and drops some. The table includes about 15,000 clones, under 85% detected once. Both intraepithelial and lamina propria lymphocytes were released by processing graft tissue. Germline CDR1 reads SQVTM; CDR2 reads ANQGSEA. The CDR3 is made up of 13 amino acids. Trimming took 6 bases from V and 4 from J; bases not matched to a gene: 8. The chain uses TRBV29-1 and TRBJ2-7; 8 bases align to TRBD1. Sequences were derived from ileum tissue, sampled approximately 480 days after intestinal transplant. This clonotype was obtained from a human patient who received an intestinal transplant, so some T cells may come from the graft donor. In DNA, the CDR3 is TGCAGCGTGGGGACAGGAGAATCATACGAGCAGTACTTC. It translates to CSVGTGESYEQYF.